The sequence of this T cell receptor (beta chain) was determined in a study of blood T cell repertoires in COVID-19 (TCRdb year 2020). At the level of the whole study: Samples covering the acute and convalescent phases of COVID-19 were provided by collaborators in the United States, Italy and Spain. The material from the prospective study consisted of cDNA or gDNA derived from T cells, B-cell-depleted T cells, or PBMCs. Subjects who had been exposed to COVID-19, were actively infected with it, or had recovered from it provided the deeply sampled blood TCRbeta repertoires that made up the dataset. The repertoires were released in a freely available public database intended as a resource for research on the immune response to SARS-CoV-2. Samples were obtained from the ongoing ImmuneRACE study (first 160 participants) and from about 1,300 subjects provided by 6 global collaborators. Nearly every sample came with metadata listing a de-identified subject ID, COVID-19 status, age in years and sex. HLA class I and class II types, where available, came from metadata supplied by the sample provider rather than from assay-based typing.

Notes on this clone: Its target antigen remains unknown. Qualities for individual bases were not recorded, and no much larger clone is one base off.

The paper's findings and limits, for the study overall: Clinical and demographic metadata were provided uncurated, with the amount varying by source and participant.

The collaborating institutions used their own protocols to collect whole blood in K2EDTA tubes. For TCRbeta analysis, collaborators shipped samples in one of three forms: frozen whole blood, isolated PBMCs, or DNA extracted from either of those sample types. The CDR3 measures 16 amino acids from cysteine to phenylalanine. This entry keeps only the CDR3 DNA: 48 bases, framed from base 1. The immunoSEQ Assay, a bias-controlled multiplex PCR, was used to amplify TCRbeta CDR3 regions from genomic DNA. The original pipeline was this. The number of nucleated cells in each sample was estimated by amplification of reference gene primers within the assay. Sequence reads were collapsed and filtered to measure the absolute abundance of every unique TCRbeta CDR3 rearrangement. For each sample, productive Simpson clonality was calculated by taking the square root of Simpson's diversity index across productive rearrangements. The table comes from immuneACCESS by way of TCRdb, which keeps in-frame sequences with V and J called. Part of the clones is missing from these tables; in studies checked, under half for an unresolved V gene and the rest for unknown reasons. For V, J and clone size, that table is used; D and trimming come from the DNA. The sample records 150,000 to 200,000 clones, more than 70% of which are singletons. The biggest ten clones account for roughly 15% of the sample.

The TCR comes from a man younger than 35 with active or convalescent COVID-19. Material for sequencing was peripheral blood. Rearrangement joined TRBV21-1 to TRBJ2-5; no DNA check was done on the table's D call, TRBD2. TRBV21-1 is a pseudogene. In nucleotide form, the sequence is TGTGCCAGCAGCAAAGCTAGGGGGGGGAACGGAGAGACCCAGTACTTC. Translated, it reads CASSKARGGNGETQYF.